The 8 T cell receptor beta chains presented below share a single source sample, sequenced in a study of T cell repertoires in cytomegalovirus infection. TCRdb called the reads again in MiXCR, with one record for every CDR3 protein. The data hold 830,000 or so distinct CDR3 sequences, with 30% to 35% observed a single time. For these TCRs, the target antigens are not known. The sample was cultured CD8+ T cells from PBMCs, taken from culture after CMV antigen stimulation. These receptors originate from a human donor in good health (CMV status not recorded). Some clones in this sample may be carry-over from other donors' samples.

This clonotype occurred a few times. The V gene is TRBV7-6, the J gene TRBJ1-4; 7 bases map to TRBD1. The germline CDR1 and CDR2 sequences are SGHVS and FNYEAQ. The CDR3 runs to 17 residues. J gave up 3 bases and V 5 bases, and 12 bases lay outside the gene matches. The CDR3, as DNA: TGTGCCAGCAGCCCCGGGATCCGACAGGGACCTAATGAAAAACTGTTTTTT. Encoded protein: CASSPGIRQGPNEKLFF. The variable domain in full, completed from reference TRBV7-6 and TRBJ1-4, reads GAGVSQSPRYKVTKRGQDVALRCDPISGHVSLYWYRQALGQGPEFLTYFNYEAQQDKSGLPNDRFSAERPEGSISTLTIQRTEQRDSAMYRCASSPGIRQGPNEKLFFGSGTQLSVL.

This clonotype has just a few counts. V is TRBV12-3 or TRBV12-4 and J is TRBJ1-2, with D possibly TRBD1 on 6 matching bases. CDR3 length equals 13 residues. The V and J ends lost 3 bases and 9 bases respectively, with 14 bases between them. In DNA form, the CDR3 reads TGTGCCAGCAGTTTGGGGGGGGCAGATCGCTACACCTTC. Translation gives CASSLGGADRYTF.

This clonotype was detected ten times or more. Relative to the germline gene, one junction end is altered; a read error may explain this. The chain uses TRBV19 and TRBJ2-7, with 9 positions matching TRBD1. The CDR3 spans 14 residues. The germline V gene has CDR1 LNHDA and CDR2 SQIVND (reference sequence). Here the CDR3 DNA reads TGTGCCAGCAGTACTGGGACAGGGTCCTACGAGCAGTACTTC. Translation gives CASSTGTGSYEQYF. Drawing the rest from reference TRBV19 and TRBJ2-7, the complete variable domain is DGGITQSPKYLFRKEGQNVTLSCEQNLNHDAMYWYRQDPGQGLRLIYYSQIVNDFQKGDIAEGYSVSREKKESFPLTVTSAQKNPTAFYLCASSTGTGSYEQYFGPGTRLTVT.

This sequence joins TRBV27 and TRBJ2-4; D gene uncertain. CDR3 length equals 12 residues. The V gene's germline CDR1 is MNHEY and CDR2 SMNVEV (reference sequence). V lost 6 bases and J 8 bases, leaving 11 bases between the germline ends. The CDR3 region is CASRGKWDIQYF. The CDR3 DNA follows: TGTGCCAGCAGGGGCAAATGGGACATTCAGTACTTC.

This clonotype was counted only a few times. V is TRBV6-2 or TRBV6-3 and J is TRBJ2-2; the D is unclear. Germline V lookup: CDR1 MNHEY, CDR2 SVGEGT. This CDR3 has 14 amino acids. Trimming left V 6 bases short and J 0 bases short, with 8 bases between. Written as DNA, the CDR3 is TGTGCCAGCAGAGGGATACCGAACACCGGGGAGCTGTTTTTT. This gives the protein CASRGIPNTGELFF.

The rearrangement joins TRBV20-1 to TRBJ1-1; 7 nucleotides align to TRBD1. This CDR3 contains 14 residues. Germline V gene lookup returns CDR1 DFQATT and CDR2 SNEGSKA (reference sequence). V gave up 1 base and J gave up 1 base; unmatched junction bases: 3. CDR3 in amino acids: CSARVGDRNTEAFF. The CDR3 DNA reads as TGCAGTGCTAGAGTAGGGGACAGGAACACTGAAGCTTTCTTT.

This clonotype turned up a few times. CDR3 in DNA: TGTGCCAGCAGTGCGGACAGGGTGGAGAGAAACACCATATATTTT. It translates to CASSADRVERNTIYF. The rearrangement links TRBV6-1 to TRBJ1-3, with 8 bases that match TRBD1. CDR3 length equals 15 residues. Germline V gene data show CDR1 as MNHNS and CDR2 as SASEGT. The ends lost 4 bases at V and 5 bases at J; junction bases unmatched: 7.

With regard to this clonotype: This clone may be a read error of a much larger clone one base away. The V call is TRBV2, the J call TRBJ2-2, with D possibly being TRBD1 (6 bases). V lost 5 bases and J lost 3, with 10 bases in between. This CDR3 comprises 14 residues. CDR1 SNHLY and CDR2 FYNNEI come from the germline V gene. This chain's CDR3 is CASSSYRDTGELFF. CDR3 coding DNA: TGTGCCAGCAGTTCATACAGGGACACCGGGGAGCTGTTTTTT.